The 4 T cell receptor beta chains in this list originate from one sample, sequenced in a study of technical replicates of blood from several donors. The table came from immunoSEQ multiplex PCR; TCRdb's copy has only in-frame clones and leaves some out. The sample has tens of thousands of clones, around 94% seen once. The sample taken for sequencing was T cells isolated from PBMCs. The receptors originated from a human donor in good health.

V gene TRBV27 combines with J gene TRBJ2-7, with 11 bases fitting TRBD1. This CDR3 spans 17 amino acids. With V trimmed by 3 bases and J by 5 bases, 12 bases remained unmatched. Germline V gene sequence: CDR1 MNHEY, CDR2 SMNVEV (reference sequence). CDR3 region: CASSFPSGQGDFHEQYF. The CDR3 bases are TGTGCCAGCAGTTTCCCCTCGGGACAGGGGGACTTCCACGAGCAGTACTTC.

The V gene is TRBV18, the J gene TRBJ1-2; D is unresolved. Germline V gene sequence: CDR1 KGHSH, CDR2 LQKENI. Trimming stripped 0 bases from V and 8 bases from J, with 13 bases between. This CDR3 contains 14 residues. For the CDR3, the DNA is TGTGCCAGCTCACCACCGAGTCTCCCGGTCGGCTACACCTTC. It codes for CASSPPSLPVGYTF. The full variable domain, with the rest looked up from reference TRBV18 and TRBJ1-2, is NAGVMQNPRHLVRRRGQEARLRCSPMKGHSHVYWYRQLPEEGLKFMVYLQKENIIDESGMPKERFSAEFPKEGPSILRIQQVVRGDSAAYFCASSPPSLPVGYTFGSGTRLTVV.

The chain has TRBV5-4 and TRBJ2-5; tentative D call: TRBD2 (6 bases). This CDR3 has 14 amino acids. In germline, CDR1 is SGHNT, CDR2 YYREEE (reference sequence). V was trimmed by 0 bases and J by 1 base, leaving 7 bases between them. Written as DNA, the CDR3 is TGTGCCAGCAGCTTGGTCGGGGGCCAAGAGACCCAGTACTTC. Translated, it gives CASSLVGGQETQYF.

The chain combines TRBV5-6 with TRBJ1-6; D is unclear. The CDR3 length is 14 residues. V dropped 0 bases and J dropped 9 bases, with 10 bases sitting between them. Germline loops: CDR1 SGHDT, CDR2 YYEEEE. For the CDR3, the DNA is TGTGCCAGCAGCTTGGGAGGAATATTTTCACCCCTCCACTTT. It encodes CASSLGGIFSPLHF.